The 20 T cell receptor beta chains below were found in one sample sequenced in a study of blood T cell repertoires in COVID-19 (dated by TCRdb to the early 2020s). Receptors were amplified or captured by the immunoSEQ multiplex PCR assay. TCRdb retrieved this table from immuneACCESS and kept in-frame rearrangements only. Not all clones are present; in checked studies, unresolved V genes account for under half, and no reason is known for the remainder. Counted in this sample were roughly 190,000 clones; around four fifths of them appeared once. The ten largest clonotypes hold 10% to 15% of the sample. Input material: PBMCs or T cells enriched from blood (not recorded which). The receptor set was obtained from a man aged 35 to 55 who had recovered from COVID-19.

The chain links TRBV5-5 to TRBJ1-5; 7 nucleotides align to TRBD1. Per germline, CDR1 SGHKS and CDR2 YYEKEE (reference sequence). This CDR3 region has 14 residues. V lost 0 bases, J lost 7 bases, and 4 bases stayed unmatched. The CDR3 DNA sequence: TGTGCCAGCAGCTTGGTGCCAGGGGGACAGCCCCAGCATTTT. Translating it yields CASSLVPGGQPQHF.

This CDR3 reads CASRSGTANSPLHF. In DNA form, the CDR3 reads TGCGCCAGCAGGTCCGGGACAGCTAATTCACCCCTCCACTTT. The chain uses TRBV10-1 and TRBJ1-6, with 7 bases matching TRBD1. This CDR3 contains 14 residues. V shed 6 bases, J shed 6 bases, and the junction held 5 bases outside the gene matches. The germline gives CDR1 WNHNN, CDR2 SYGVQD (reference sequence).

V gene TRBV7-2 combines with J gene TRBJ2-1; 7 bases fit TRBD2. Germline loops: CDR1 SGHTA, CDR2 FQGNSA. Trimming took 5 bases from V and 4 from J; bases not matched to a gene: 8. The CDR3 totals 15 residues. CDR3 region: CASSPGPAGYNEQFF. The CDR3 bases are TGTGCCAGCAGCCCAGGCCCAGCGGGGTACAATGAGCAGTTCTTC.

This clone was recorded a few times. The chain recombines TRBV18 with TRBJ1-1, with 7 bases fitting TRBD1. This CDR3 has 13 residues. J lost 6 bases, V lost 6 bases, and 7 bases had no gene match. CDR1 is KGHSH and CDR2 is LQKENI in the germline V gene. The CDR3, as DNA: TGTGCCAGCTCCTCGACAGGGAAGTCTGAAGCTTTCTTT. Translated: CASSSTGKSEAFF. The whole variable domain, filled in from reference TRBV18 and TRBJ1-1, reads NAGVMQNPRHLVRRRGQEARLRCSPMKGHSHVYWYRQLPEEGLKFMVYLQKENIIDESGMPKERFSAEFPKEGPSILRIQQVVRGDSAAYFCASSSTGKSEAFFGQGTRLTVV.

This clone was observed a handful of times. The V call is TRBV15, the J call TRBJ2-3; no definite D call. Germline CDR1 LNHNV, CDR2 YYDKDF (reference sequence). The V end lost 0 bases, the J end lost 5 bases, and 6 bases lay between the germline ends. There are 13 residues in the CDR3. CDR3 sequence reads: CATSRDPGDTQYF. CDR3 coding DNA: TGTGCCACCAGCAGAGATCCAGGAGATACGCAGTATTTT.

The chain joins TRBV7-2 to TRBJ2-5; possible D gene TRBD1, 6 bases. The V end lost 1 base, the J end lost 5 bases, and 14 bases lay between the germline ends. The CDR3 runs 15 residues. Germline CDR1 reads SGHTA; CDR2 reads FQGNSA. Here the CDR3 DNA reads TGTGCCAGCAGCTTAGTAGGGGGTGAGGTGGAGACCCAGTACTTC. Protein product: CASSLVGGEVETQYF.

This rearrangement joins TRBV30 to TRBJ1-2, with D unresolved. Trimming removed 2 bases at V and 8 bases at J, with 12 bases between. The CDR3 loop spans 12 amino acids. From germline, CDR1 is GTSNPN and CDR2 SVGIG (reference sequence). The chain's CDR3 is CAWSSERRGYTF. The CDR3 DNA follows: TGTGCCTGGAGTTCCGAGAGGCGGGGCTACACCTTC.

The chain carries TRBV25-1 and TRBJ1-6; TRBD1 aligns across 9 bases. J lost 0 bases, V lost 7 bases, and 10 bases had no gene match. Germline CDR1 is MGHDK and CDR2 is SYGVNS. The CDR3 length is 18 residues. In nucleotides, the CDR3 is TGTGCCAGCAAAGGCGGGACAGGGCTCAGCTCCTATAATTCACCCCTCCACTTT. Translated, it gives CASKGGTGLSSYNSPLHF.

The CDR3 bases are TGTGCCAGCAGTTCCACACTAAGCGGGCGCTCCTACGAGCAGTACTTC. Translated, it gives CASSSTLSGRSYEQYF. V and J are TRBV6-2 or TRBV6-3 and TRBJ2-7, with a possible D match to TRBD2 (6 bases). V was trimmed by 4 bases and J by 0 bases, leaving 16 bases between them. The CDR3 totals 16 residues. CDR1 is MNHEY and CDR2 is SVGEGT in the germline V gene.

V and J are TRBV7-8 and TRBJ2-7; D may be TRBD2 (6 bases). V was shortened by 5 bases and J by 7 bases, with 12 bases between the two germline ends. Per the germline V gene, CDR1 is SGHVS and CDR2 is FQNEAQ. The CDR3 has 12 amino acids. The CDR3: CASSLDRGEQYV. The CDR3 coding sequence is TGTGCCAGCAGCCTAGATCGGGGGGAGCAGTACGTC.

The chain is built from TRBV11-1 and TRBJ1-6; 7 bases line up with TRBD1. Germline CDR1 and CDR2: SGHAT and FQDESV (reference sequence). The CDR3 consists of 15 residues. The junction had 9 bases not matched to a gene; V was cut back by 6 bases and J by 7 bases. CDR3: CASRTGKGGNSPLHF. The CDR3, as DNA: TGTGCCAGCAGGACAGGGAAAGGAGGCAATTCACCCCTCCACTTT.

The CDR3 nucleotides are TGTGCCAGCTCACCACCGGGACTAGCGGGTTTCAATGAGCAGTTCTTC. Translated: CASSPPGLAGFNEQFF. The chain carries TRBV18 and TRBJ2-1, with TRBD2 matching over 12 bases. Germline trimming cut 0 bases from V and 6 bases from J; bases unmatched to any gene: 3. This CDR3 is built from 16 residues. Germline CDR1 and CDR2: KGHSH and LQKENI.

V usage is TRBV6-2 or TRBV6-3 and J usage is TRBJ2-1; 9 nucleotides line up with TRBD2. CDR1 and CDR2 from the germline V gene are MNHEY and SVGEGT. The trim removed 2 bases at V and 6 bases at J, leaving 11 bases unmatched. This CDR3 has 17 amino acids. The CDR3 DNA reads TGTGCCAGCAGTTACGATTTGCGGGAGGGCCGTGGCAATGAGCAGTTCTTC. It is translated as CASSYDLREGRGNEQFF.

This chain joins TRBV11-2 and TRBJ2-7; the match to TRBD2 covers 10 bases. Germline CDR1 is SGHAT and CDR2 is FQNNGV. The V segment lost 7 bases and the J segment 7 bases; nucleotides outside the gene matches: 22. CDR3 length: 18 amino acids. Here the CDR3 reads CASTTNSLAGDRAGEQYF. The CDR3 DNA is TGTGCCAGCACCACAAACAGCCTAGCGGGAGATCGTGCGGGGGAGCAGTACTTC.

This chain's CDR3 is CASSEDSGTSGRVVETQYF. CDR3 in DNA: TGTGCCAGCAGCGAGGATTCCGGGACTAGCGGGAGGGTGGTAGAGACCCAGTACTTC. This sequence joins TRBV3-1 (or the pseudogene TRBV3-2) and TRBJ2-5, with 16 positions matching TRBD2. V was clipped by 5 bases and J by 4 bases; unmatched bases: 13. The germline V gene encodes CDR1 LGHDT and CDR2 YNNKEL (reference sequence). The CDR3 is 19 amino acids.

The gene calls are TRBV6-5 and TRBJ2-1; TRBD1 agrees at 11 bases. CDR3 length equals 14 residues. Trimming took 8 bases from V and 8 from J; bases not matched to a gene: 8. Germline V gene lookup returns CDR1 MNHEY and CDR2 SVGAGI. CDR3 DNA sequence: TGTGCCAGCGCCTGGACAGGGGGCTTCGATGAGCAGTTCTTC. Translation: CASAWTGGFDEQFF.

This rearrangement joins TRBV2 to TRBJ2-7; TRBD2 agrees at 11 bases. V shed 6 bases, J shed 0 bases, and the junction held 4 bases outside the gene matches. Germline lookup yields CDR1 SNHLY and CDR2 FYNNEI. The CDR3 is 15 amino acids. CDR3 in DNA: TGTGCCAGCAGCGTAACTAGCGGGAGCTCCTACGAGCAGTACTTC. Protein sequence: CASSVTSGSSYEQYF. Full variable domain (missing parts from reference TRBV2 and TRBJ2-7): EPEVTQTPSHQVTQMGQEVILRCVPISNHLYFYWYRQILGQKVEFLVSFYNNEISEKSEIFDDQFSVERPDGSNFTLKIRSTKLEDSAMYFCASSVTSGSSYEQYFGPGTRLTVT.

The CDR3 sequence: CASSGRDSNTGELFF. The CDR3 nucleotides are TGTGCCAGCAGCGGCCGGGACTCGAACACCGGGGAGCTGTTTTTT. The rearrangement links TRBV5-4 to TRBJ2-2, with D possibly being TRBD2 (6 bases). The CDR3 has 15 amino acids. The V gene lost 4 bases and the J gene lost 0 bases, with 10 bases spanning the gap. CDR1 is SGHNT and CDR2 is YYREEE in the germline V gene (reference sequence).

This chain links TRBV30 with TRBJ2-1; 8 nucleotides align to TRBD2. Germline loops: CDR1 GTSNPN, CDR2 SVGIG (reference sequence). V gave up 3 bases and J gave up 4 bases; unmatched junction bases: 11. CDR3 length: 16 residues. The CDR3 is CAWSRGSEREYNEQFF. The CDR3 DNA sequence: TGTGCCTGGAGCCGGGGCTCGGAGCGGGAGTACAATGAGCAGTTCTTC.

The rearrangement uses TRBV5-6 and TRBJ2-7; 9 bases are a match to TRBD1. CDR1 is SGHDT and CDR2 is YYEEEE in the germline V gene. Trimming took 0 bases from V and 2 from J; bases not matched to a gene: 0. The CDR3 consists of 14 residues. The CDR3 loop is CASSLGQGAYEQYF. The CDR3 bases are TGTGCCAGCAGCTTGGGACAGGGGGCCTACGAGCAGTACTTC. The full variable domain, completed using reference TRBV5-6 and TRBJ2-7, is DAGVTQSPTHLIKTRGQQVTLRCSPKSGHDTVSWYQQALGQGPQFIFQYYEEEERQRGNFPDRFSGHQFPNYSSELNVNALLLGDSALYLCASSLGQGAYEQYFGPGTRLTVT.